The rows below give T cell receptor beta chains drawn from one sample of a study of blood T cell repertoires in COVID-19. Data came from immunoSEQ multiplex PCR; TCRdb stores just in-frame clones and leaves some out. The sample contains roughly 14,000 clones, 83% of which appear only once. The sample comprised peripheral blood. Source of these receptors: a woman aged 55-70 years with acute or convalescent COVID-19. CDR3s include the opening cysteine and the closing phenylalanine or tryptophan. Each record gives: D gene, V gene, J gene, clone size, CDR3 protein, CDR3 DNA. A D gene is named only where the DNA matches it firmly. Clone sizes are given selectively: once, few, many, or a class where the clone is expanded.

d_call: -
v_call: TRBV28
j_call: TRBJ1-1
clone_size: -
cdr3_aa: CASSSMNTEAFF
cdr3_nt: TGTGCCAGCAGTAGCATGAACACTGAAGCTTTCTTT

d_call: TRBD1
v_call: TRBV24-1
j_call: TRBJ2-1
clone_size: -
cdr3_aa: CATSDLGDRGYNEQFF
cdr3_nt: TGTGCCACCAGTGATTTGGGGGACAGGGGTTACAATGAGCAGTTCTTC

d_call: TRBD2
v_call: TRBV9
j_call: TRBJ2-1
clone_size: few
cdr3_aa: CASSPRGLAGVFGQYNEQFF
cdr3_nt: TGTGCCAGCAGCCCTAGGGGACTAGCGGGAGTTTTTGGCCAATACAATGAGCAGTTCTTC

d_call: TRBD2
v_call: TRBV29-1
j_call: TRBJ2-5
clone_size: once
cdr3_aa: CSASWDWGGETQYF
cdr3_nt: TGCAGCGCCTCTTGGGACTGGGGGGGGGAGACCCAGTACTTC

d_call: -
v_call: TRBV28
j_call: TRBJ1-3
clone_size: -
cdr3_aa: CASSFFVVGLSGNTIYF
cdr3_nt: TGTGCCAGCAGTTTTTTTGTTGTTGGGCTATCTGGAAACACCATATATTTT

d_call: TRBD1
v_call: TRBV7-2
j_call: TRBJ1-2
clone_size: -
cdr3_aa: CASSTTGHGYTF
cdr3_nt: TGTGCCAGCAGCACGACAGGGCATGGCTACACCTTC

d_call: TRBD2
v_call: TRBV12-5
j_call: TRBJ2-7
clone_size: few
cdr3_aa: CASGLDEGLAGVYEQYF
cdr3_nt: TGTGCTAGTGGTTTGGACGAGGGGCTAGCGGGAGTCTACGAGCAGTACTTC

d_call: TRBD2
v_call: TRBV4-2
j_call: TRBJ2-3
clone_size: -
cdr3_aa: CASSQDAGGLAGADTQYF
cdr3_nt: TGTGCCAGCAGCCAAGATGCGGGAGGACTAGCGGGGGCAGATACGCAGTATTTT

d_call: -
v_call: TRBV9
j_call: TRBJ1-6
clone_size: -
cdr3_aa: CASSAAGLSNSPLHF
cdr3_nt: TGTGCCAGCAGCGCTGCGGGCCTCAGTAATTCACCCCTCCACTTT

d_call: -
v_call: TRBV6-5
j_call: TRBJ2-2
clone_size: -
cdr3_aa: CASSYSYSSNTGELFF
cdr3_nt: TGTGCCAGCAGTTACTCTTACAGTTCGAACACCGGGGAGCTGTTTTTT